The T cell receptor (beta chain) under discussion was sequenced for a study of T cell responses to AZD1222 COVID-19 vaccine. CDR3 length: 18 residues. V was pared by 1 base and J by 5 bases, with 10 bases of the junction left unmatched. Germline V lookup: CDR1 SGDLS, CDR2 YYNGEE. TCRdb's copy holds only in-frame clones and misses some; the assay was immunoSEQ multiplex PCR. The sample has approximately 170,000 clones; under 95% are singletons. Regarding the study as a whole: CD4 TCRs associated with vaccination spanned spike, dominating at 160-218 and 743-854.

Turning to this clone: Its antigen is currently unknown.

The rearrangement uses TRBV9 and TRBJ2-2; TRBD2 aligns across 11 bases. This clonotype was obtained from an adult in good health. The input for sequencing was peripheral blood, taken on day 0 of AZD1222 vaccination. The CDR3 loop reads CASSVPEELAGVTGELFF. CDR3 in DNA: TGTGCCAGCAGCGTACCTGAAGAACTAGCGGGAGTAACCGGGGAGCTGTTTTTT.